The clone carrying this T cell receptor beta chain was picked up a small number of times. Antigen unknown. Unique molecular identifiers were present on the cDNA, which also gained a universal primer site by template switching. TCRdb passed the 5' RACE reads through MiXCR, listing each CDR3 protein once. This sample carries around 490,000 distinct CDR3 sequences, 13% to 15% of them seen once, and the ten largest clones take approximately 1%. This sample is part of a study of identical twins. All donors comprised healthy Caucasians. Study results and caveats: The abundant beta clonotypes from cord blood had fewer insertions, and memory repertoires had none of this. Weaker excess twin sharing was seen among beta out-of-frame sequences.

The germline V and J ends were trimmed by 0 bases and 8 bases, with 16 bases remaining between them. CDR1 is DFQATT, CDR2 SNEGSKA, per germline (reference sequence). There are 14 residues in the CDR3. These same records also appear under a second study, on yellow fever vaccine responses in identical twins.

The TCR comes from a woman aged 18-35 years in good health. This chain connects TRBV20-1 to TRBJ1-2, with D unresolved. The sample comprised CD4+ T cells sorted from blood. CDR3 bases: TGCAGTGCTAGAGAACCCGCCAGGATGGGAGGCTACACCTTC. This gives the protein CSAREPARMGGYTF.